The 25 T cell receptor beta chains in this list originate from one sample, sequenced in a study of blood T cells in healthy people across ages (dated by TCRdb to the mid-2010s). Libraries were constructed by 5' RACE. Sequencing instrument: Illumina HiSeq 2500. A second roughly 6 to 12 cycle PCR used a sample-barcoded 5' primer and a J-beta primer mix. The public reads were reprocessed in TCRdb via fastp at Q25 and MiXCR, keeping in-frame beta chains. Rows merge per CDR3 protein into single entries with the most common DNA and genes. This sample holds approximately 810,000 distinct CDR3 sequences; 35% to 40% were observed only once. 13% of the sample lies in the top ten. The sequencing input was blood. The origin of the receptors is a man younger than 30 in good health.

This sequence joins TRBV6-6 and TRBJ2-1; TRBD2 aligns across 10 bases. The CDR3 has 15 amino acids. The germline V gene encodes CDR1 MNHNY and CDR2 SVGAGI (reference sequence). With 8 bases clipped from V and 6 bases from J, the junction kept 10 bases outside the gene matches. CDR3 sequence (DNA): TGTGCCAGCTCCAACAAGCGGGGGGGCTTCAATGAGCAGTTCTTC. As protein: CASSNKRGGFNEQFF.

The V and J genes are TRBV4-3 and TRBJ1-4; D not certain. V was trimmed by 1 base and J by 8 bases, leaving 14 bases between them. The CDR3 runs 15 residues. Germline values: CDR1 LGHNA, CDR2 YSLEER. CDR3 sequence: CASSQGFPSSEKLFF. CDR3 DNA sequence: TGCGCCAGCAGCCAAGGATTCCCATCTAGCGAAAAACTGTTTTTT.

Regarding this clonotype: Its ends do not fully match the called genes, so a read error is possible. J is TRBJ1-2 and V is TRBV2; D gene uncertain. This CDR3 has 15 residues. Germline assignment: CDR1 SNHLY and CDR2 FYNNEI. CDR3 residues: CTSSEARRAGYGYTF. The DNA for the CDR3 is TGTACCAGCAGTGAAGCGAGGAGAGCTGGGTATGGCTACACCTTC.

The rearrangement uses TRBV11-1 and TRBJ2-3; the match to TRBD1 covers 8 bases. Trimming took 0 bases from V and 3 from J; bases not matched to a gene: 5. Looked up from germline, CDR1 is SGHAT and CDR2 is FQDESV (reference sequence). CDR3 length: 16 residues. The CDR3 spells CASSLAAGGRTDTQYF. The CDR3 region has the DNA TGTGCCAGCAGCTTAGCGGCAGGGGGCCGGACAGATACGCAGTATTTT.

This chain uses TRBV7-2 with TRBJ1-5, with a weak D call TRBD1 (6 bases). From germline, CDR1 is SGHTA and CDR2 FQGNSA. Trimming shortened V by 1 base and J by 2 bases, and 15 bases separated the two germline ends. The CDR3 runs 17 residues. The CDR3 region is CASSLGSWGQGNQPQHF. The CDR3 DNA reads TGTGCCAGCAGCTTAGGTTCCTGGGGGCAGGGCAATCAGCCCCAGCATTTT.

This sequence joins TRBV4-3 and TRBJ1-5; D is unresolved. Germline assignment: CDR1 LGHNA and CDR2 YSLEER. Trimming left V 1 base short and J 5 bases short, with 9 bases between. The CDR3 is made up of 14 amino acids. CDR3 in DNA: TGCGCCAGCAGCCAAGTCCAGGAGGATCAGCCCCAGCATTTT. Protein product: CASSQVQEDQPQHF.

This clonotype was seen just once. A much larger clone differs from this one at a single base, so this may be a read error. The gene calls are TRBV29-1 and TRBJ2-1; 7 nucleotides line up with TRBD2. The CDR3 contains 12 residues. The germline CDR1 and CDR2 sequences are SQVTM and ANQGSEA. Here the CDR3 DNA reads TGCGGCTTCCGACTGGGGGGGAATGAGCAGTTCTTC. This translates into CGFRLGGNEQFF.

This clonotype was seen at least ten times. The rearrangement links TRBV12-3 or TRBV12-4 to TRBJ2-4, with D hard to call. Trimming stripped 4 bases from V and 4 bases from J, with 5 bases between. CDR3 length equals 12 residues. CDR3 loop: CASSSEKNIQYF. For the CDR3, the DNA is TGTGCCAGCAGTTCGGAGAAAAACATTCAGTACTTC.

This clonotype was seen a handful of times. The rearrangement uses TRBV4-3 and TRBJ1-1; D ambiguous. The V end was cut by 3 bases, the J end by 1 base, with 12 bases between. CDR3 length: 15 amino acids. Germline V lookup: CDR1 LGHNA, CDR2 YSLEER. CDR3 nucleotide sequence: TGCGCCAGCAGCCACGTCCCAGGCCGGAACACTGAAGCTTTCTTT. This encodes CASSHVPGRNTEAFF.

This rearrangement joins TRBV20-1 to TRBJ2-5; D is perhaps TRBD1 (6 bases). Germline assignment: CDR1 DFQATT and CDR2 SNEGSKA (reference sequence). Trimming took 5 bases from V and 1 from J, leaving 11 bases between them. The CDR3 is made up of 13 amino acids. CDR3 in amino acids: CSADRSLQETQYF. Here the CDR3 DNA reads TGCAGTGCTGACAGGTCCCTCCAAGAGACCCAGTACTTC.

This clonotype was detected ten times or more. The rearrangement uses TRBV7-3 and TRBJ2-3, with D possibly TRBD1 on 7 matching bases. The CDR3 spans 15 residues. Trimming took off 1 base at V and 4 bases at J, with 12 bases between the two ends. The germline V gene has CDR1 SGHTA and CDR2 FQGTGA. CDR3 loop: CASSLMTGRSDTQYF. DNA for the CDR3: TGTGCCAGCAGCTTAATGACAGGGAGGTCAGATACGCAGTATTTT. Drawing the rest from reference TRBV7-3 and TRBJ2-3, the complete variable domain is GAGVSQTPSNKVTEKGKYVELRCDPISGHTALYWYRQSLGQGPEFLIYFQGTGAADDSGLPNDRFFAVRPEGSVSTLKIQRTERGDSAVYLCASSLMTGRSDTQYFGPGTRLTVL.

The V and J genes are TRBV7-2 and TRBJ2-7; 9 bases are a match to TRBD1. CDR3 length: 13 amino acids. V trimming: 5 bases; J trimming: 9 bases; junction bases outside the gene matches: 8. Germline CDR1 and CDR2: SGHTA and FQGNSA. The DNA of the CDR3 is TGTGCCAGCAGCCCCGGACAGGGGAGGTGGCAGTACTTC. This gives the protein CASSPGQGRWQYF. The variable domain in full, completed from reference TRBV7-2 and TRBJ2-7, reads GAGVSQSPSNKVTEKGKDVELRCDPISGHTALYWYRQSLGQGLEFLIYFQGNSAPDKSGLPSDRFSAERTGGSVSTLTIQRTQQEDSAVYLCASSPGQGRWQYFGPGTRLTVT.

This clonotype was seen a handful of times. CDR3 amino acids: CSARQPNNNSPLHF. CDR3 in DNA: TGCAGTGCTAGACAACCAAATAATAATTCACCCCTCCACTTT. This chain connects TRBV20-1 to TRBJ1-6, with D uncertain. V lost 2 bases to trimming and J lost 5 bases, with 10 bases between them. In germline, CDR1 is DFQATT, CDR2 SNEGSKA (reference sequence). CDR3 length: 14 amino acids.

The chain couples TRBV5-5 to TRBJ2-5, with D possibly being TRBD2 (6 bases). In germline, CDR1 is SGHKS, CDR2 YYEKEE (reference sequence). CDR3 length: 17 amino acids. V shed 4 bases and J shed 6 bases, with 25 bases lying between them. The CDR3 coding sequence is TGTGCCAGCAGCCGGTTTGGGATCACTGGAGGGGAACAGACCCAGTACTTC. It is translated as CASSRFGITGGEQTQYF.

Written as DNA, the CDR3 is TGTGCCAGCAGCAAAGGACCAGGGGGACGCACAACTAATGAAAAACTGTTTTTT. Amino acid sequence: CASSKGPGGRTTNEKLFF. This chain joins TRBV21-1 and TRBJ1-4; the table's D call, TRBD1, was not checked against the DNA. TRBV21-1 is flagged as a pseudogene. This CDR3 region has 18 residues.

The V gene is TRBV20-1, the J gene TRBJ2-1, with 7 nucleotides matching TRBD2. Germline V gene lookup returns CDR1 DFQATT and CDR2 SNEGSKA (reference sequence). V was clipped by 2 bases and J by 6 bases; unmatched bases: 4. The CDR3 is made up of 13 amino acids. The CDR3 protein is CSARRGELNEQFF. In DNA, the CDR3 is TGCAGTGCTAGACGGGGGGAACTCAATGAGCAGTTCTTC.

This clonotype has only a few counts. V usage is TRBV20-1 and J usage is TRBJ2-7; D may be TRBD1 (6 bases). Germline CDR1 and CDR2: DFQATT and SNEGSKA (reference sequence). V was pared by 4 bases and J by 6 bases, with 25 bases between. This CDR3 is 16 amino acids long. DNA for the CDR3: TGCAGTGCTAACTACCCTTCCCGGACAGCCTTGTTCGAGCAGTACTTC. Its protein is CSANYPSRTALFEQYF.

The chain employs TRBV20-1 and TRBJ2-1, with a possible D match to TRBD1 (6 bases). V lost 2 bases and J lost 4, with 12 bases in between. Germline CDR1 is DFQATT and CDR2 is SNEGSKA (reference sequence). This CDR3 spans 14 amino acids. The CDR3 DNA follows: TGCAGTGCTAGAAATCCACAGGGATACAATGAGCAGTTCTTC. Translation: CSARNPQGYNEQFF.

This chain links TRBV9 with TRBJ1-1; perhaps TRBD1 as D (6 bases). The V gene's germline CDR1 is SGDLS and CDR2 YYNGEE. The CDR3 loop spans 19 amino acids. V dropped 0 bases and J dropped 0 bases, with 21 bases sitting between them. Here the CDR3 reads CASSVDSSTDSLMNTEAFF. In nucleotides, the CDR3 is TGTGCCAGCAGCGTAGACTCCTCAACGGACAGCCTCATGAACACTGAAGCTTTCTTT.

This chain uses TRBV7-9 with TRBJ2-1; 8 bases are shared with TRBD2. V shed 0 bases and J 3 bases; nucleotides not matched to a gene: 4. In germline, CDR1 is SEHNR, CDR2 FQNEAQ (reference sequence). The CDR3 loop spans 16 amino acids. As DNA, the CDR3 is TGTGCCAGCAGCTTAGCGCGGGGGGCGGTCTACAATGAGCAGTTCTTC. Translated, it gives CASSLARGAVYNEQFF.

The chain employs TRBV12-3 or TRBV12-4 and TRBJ1-1; D call uncertain. Trimming shortened V by 5 bases and J by 4 bases, and 8 bases separated the two germline ends. The CDR3 length is 12 residues. CDR3 sequence: CASSRLVTEAFF. For the CDR3, the DNA is TGTGCCAGCAGTCGACTTGTCACTGAAGCTTTCTTT.

This clonotype was detected a few times. This chain links TRBV16 with TRBJ2-3, with TRBD2 as a possible D gene (5 bases). CDR3 size: 14 residues. The V end was cut by 4 bases, the J end by 5 bases, with 13 bases between. The germline V gene encodes CDR1 KGHSY and CDR2 FQNENV. Written as DNA, the CDR3 is TGTGCCAGCAGCCCCTCTGGAGGTCTAGATACGCAGTATTTT. Translation gives CASSPSGGLDTQYF. Full variable domain (missing parts from reference TRBV16 and TRBJ2-3): GEEVAQTPKHLVRGEGQKAKLYCAPIKGHSYVFWYQQVLKNEFKFLISFQNENVFDETGMPKERFSAKCLPNSPCSLEIQATKLEDSAVYFCASSPSGGLDTQYFGPGTRLTVL.

The chain is built from TRBV5-1 and TRBJ2-2, with D possibly matching TRBD2 (6 bases). CDR3 length: 15 amino acids. Deletions cut 2 bases from V and 3 bases from J, with 11 bases between. CDR1 and CDR2 (germline): SGHRS, YFSETQ. The CDR3 protein is CASSLPTGDTGELFF. The CDR3 coding sequence is TGCGCCAGCAGCTTACCGACGGGGGACACCGGGGAGCTGTTTTTT.

At least ten counts were recorded for this clonotype. The rearrangement uses TRBV12-3 or TRBV12-4 and TRBJ2-7; TRBD1 aligns across 9 bases. The V segment lost 5 bases and the J segment 3 bases; nucleotides outside the gene matches: 11. The CDR3 totals 16 residues. This CDR3 is CASSLRPGQGSYEQYF. The CDR3 region has the DNA TGTGCCAGCAGTCTTCGACCAGGACAGGGGAGCTACGAGCAGTACTTC.

This rearrangement joins TRBV2 to TRBJ2-4; D gene uncertain. Germline-derived CDR1 and CDR2 are SNHLY and FYNNEI. The CDR3 has 12 amino acids. V was shortened by 6 bases and J by 6 bases, with 9 bases between the two germline ends. The CDR3 sequence: CASRIGINIQYF. As DNA, the CDR3 is TGTGCCAGCAGAATAGGAATAAACATTCAGTACTTC.